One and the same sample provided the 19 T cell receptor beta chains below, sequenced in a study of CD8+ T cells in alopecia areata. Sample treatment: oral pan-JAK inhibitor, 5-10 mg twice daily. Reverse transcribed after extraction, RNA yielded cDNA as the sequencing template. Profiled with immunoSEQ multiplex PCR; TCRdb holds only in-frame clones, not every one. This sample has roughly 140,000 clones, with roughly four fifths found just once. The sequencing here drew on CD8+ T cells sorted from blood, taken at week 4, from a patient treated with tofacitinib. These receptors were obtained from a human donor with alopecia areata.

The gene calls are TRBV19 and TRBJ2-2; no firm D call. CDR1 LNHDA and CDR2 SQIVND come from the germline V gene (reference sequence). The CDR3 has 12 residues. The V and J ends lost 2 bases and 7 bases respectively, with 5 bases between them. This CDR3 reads CASSILNGELFF. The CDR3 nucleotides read TGTGCCAGTAGTATACTAAACGGGGAGCTGTTTTTT.

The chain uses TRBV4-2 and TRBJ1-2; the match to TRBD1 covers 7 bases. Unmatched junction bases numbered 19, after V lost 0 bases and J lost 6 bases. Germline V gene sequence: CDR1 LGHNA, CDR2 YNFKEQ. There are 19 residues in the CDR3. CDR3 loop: CASSQEGGTAGQLGNGYTF. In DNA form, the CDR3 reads TGTGCCAGCAGCCAAGAAGGAGGGACAGCTGGCCAGTTGGGAAATGGCTACACCTTC.

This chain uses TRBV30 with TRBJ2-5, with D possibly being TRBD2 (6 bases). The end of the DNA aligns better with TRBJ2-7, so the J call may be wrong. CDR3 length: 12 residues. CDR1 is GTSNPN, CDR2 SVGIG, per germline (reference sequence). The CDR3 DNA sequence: TGTGCCTGGTCGTATGGGGAGGACGAGCAGTACTTC. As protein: CAWSYGEDEQYF.

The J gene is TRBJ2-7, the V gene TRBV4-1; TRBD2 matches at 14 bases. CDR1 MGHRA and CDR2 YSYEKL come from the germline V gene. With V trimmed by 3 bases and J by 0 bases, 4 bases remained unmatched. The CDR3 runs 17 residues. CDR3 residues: CASSQTSGGAFSYEQYF. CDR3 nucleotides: TGCGCCAGCAGCCAGACTAGCGGGGGGGCTTTCTCCTACGAGCAGTACTTC.

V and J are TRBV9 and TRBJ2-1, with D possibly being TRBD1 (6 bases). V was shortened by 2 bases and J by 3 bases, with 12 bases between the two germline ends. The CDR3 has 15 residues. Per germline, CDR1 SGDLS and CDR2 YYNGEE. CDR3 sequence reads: CASSVRDTFYNEQFF. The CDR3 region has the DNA TGTGCCAGCAGCGTCCGGGACACCTTCTACAATGAGCAGTTCTTC.

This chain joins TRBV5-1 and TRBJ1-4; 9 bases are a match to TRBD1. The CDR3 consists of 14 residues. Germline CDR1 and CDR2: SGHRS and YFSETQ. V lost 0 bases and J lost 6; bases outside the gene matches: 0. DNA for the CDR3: TGCGCCAGCAGCTTGGGGACAGGGGATGAAAAACTGTTTTTT. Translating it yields CASSLGTGDEKLFF. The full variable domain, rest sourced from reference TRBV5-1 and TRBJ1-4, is KAGVTQTPRYLIKTRGQQVTLSCSPISGHRSVSWYQQTPGQGLQFLFEYFSETQRNKGNFPGRFSGRQFSNSRSEMNVSTLELGDSALYLCASSLGTGDEKLFFGSGTQLSVL.

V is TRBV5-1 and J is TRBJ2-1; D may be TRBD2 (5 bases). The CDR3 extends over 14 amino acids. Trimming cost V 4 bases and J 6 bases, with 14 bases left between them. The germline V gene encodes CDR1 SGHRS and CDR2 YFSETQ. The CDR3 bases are TGCGCCAGCAGCCTCACTTATGGAGGCAATGAGCAGTTCTTC. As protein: CASSLTYGGNEQFF.

In DNA form, the CDR3 reads TGCAGCGTTGACGGACAGTTCCAAGATCCAGAGACCCAGTACTTC. It specifies CSVDGQFQDPETQYF. This chain joins TRBV29-1 and TRBJ2-5, with D perhaps matching TRBD1 (6 bases). Trimming removed 3 bases at V and 4 bases at J, with 18 bases between. The CDR3 totals 15 residues. Germline assignment: CDR1 SQVTM and CDR2 ANQGSEA. Full variable domain (remainder filled in from reference TRBV29-1 and TRBJ2-5): SAVISQKPSRDICQRGTSLTIQCQVDSQVTMMFWYRQQPGQSLTLIATANQGSEATYESGFVIDKFPISRPNLTFSTLTVSNMSPEDSSIYLCSVDGQFQDPETQYFGPGTRLLVL.

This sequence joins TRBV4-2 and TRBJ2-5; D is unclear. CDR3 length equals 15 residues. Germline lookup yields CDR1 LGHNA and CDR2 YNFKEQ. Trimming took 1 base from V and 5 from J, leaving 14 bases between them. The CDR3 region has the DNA TGTGCCAGCAGCCAAGGGTCCGGTGTCTTCGAGACCCAGTACTTC. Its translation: CASSQGSGVFETQYF.

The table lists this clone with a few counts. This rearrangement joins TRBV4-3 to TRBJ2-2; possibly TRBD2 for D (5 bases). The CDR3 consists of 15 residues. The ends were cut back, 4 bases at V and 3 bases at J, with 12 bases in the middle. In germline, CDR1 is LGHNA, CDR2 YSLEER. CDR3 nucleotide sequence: TGCGCCAGCAGCCCGGGCGCGGGTTACACCGGGGAGCTGTTTTTT. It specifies CASSPGAGYTGELFF.

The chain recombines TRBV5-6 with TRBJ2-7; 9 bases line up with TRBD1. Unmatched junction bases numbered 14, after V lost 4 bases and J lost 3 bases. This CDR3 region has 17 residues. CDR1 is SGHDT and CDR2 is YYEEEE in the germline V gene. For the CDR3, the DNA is TGTGCCAGCAGCACTAAATGGATCCGGGACAGGGACTACGAGCAGTACTTC. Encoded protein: CASSTKWIRDRDYEQYF.

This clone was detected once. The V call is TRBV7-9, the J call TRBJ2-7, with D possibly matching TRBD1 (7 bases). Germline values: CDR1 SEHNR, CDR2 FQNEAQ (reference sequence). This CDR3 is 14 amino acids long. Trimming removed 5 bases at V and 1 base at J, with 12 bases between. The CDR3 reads CASSTAGQSYEQYF. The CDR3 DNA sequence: TGTGCCAGCAGCACGGCGGGACAGTCCTACGAGCAGTACTTC.

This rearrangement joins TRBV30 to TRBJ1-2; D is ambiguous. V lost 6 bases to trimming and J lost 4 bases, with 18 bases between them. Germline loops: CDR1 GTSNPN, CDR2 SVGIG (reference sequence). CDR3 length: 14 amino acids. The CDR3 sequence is CACLPGVPIYGYTF. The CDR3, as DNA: TGTGCCTGCCTACCCGGAGTACCCATCTATGGCTACACCTTC. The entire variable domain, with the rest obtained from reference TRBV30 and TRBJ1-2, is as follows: SQTIHQWPATLVQPVGSPLSLECTVEGTSNPNLYWYRQAAGRGLQLLFYSVGIGQISSEVPQNLSASRPQDRQFILSSKKLLLSDSGFYLCACLPGVPIYGYTFGSGTRLTVV.

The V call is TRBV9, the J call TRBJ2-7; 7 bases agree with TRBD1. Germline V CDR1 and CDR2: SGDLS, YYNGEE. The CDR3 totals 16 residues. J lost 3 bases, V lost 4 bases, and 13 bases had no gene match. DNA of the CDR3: TGTGCCAGCAGCCCCCAGGGGCCAGGGGGAGACTACGAGCAGTACTTC. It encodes CASSPQGPGGDYEQYF.

The CDR3 nucleotides are TGTGCCAGCAGCTCGAGGGGGGGGCCCACAGATACGCAGTATTTT. It specifies CASSSRGGPTDTQYF. The chain joins TRBV7-9 to TRBJ2-3, with D possibly matching TRBD2 (7 bases). Germline lookup yields CDR1 SEHNR and CDR2 FQNEAQ (reference sequence). The CDR3 covers 15 residues. V was trimmed by 4 bases and J by 2 bases, leaving 13 bases between them.

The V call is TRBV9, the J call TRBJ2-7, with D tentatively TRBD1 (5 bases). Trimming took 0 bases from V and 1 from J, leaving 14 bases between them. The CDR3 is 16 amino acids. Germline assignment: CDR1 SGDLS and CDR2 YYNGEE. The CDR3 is CASSVGRTGPSYEQYF. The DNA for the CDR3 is TGTGCCAGCAGCGTAGGTCGAACAGGTCCTTCCTACGAGCAGTACTTC.

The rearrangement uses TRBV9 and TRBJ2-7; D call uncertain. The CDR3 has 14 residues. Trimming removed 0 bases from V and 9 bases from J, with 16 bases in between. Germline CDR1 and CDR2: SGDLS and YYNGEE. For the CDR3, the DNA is TGTGCCAGCAGCGTAGCTGACGGGTTCGGCGTGCAGTACTTC. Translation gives CASSVADGFGVQYF.

The DNA of the CDR3 is TGTGCCAGTAGTGACCTCCGACAGGACAATCAGCCCCAGCATTTT. Translating gives CASSDLRQDNQPQHF. The chain couples TRBV19 to TRBJ1-5, with a possible D match to TRBD1 (6 bases). There are 15 residues in the CDR3. Deletions cut 5 bases from V and 3 bases from J, with 14 bases between. Germline-derived CDR1 and CDR2 are LNHDA and SQIVND (reference sequence).

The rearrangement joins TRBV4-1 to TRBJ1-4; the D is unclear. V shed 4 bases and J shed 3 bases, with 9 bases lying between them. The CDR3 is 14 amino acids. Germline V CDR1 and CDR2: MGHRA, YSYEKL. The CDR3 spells CASSPLPANEKLFF. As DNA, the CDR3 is TGCGCCAGCAGCCCGCTCCCGGCTAATGAAAAACTGTTTTTT.